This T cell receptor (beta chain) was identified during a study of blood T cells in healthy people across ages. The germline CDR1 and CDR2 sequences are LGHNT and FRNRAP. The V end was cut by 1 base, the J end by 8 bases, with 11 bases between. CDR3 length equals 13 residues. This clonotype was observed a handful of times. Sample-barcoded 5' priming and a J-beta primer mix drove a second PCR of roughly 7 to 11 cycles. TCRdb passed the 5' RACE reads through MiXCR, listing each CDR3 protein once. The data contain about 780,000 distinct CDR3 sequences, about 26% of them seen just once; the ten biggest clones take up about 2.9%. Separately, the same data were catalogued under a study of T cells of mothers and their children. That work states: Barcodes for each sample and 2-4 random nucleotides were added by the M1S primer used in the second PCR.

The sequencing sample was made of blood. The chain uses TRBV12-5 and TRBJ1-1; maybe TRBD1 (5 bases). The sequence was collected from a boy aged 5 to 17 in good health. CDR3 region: CASGLGGDSEAFF. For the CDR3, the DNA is TGTGCTAGTGGTTTGGGGGGGGATTCCGAAGCTTTCTTT.